The rows below give T cell receptor beta chains drawn from one sample of a study of T cell clonotyping in hematopoietic cell transplantation. Profiled with immunoSEQ multiplex PCR; TCRdb holds only in-frame clones, not every one. The data show about 5,100 clones, about 34% seen once. The material was peripheral blood mononuclear cells, obtained before stem cell transplant. The receptor source for this set is a man aged 50-59 years with myelofibrosis. Some clones in this sample may be carry-over from other donors' samples. CDR3s include the opening cysteine and the closing phenylalanine or tryptophan. Only part of the rows carry a size: once, few, many, or a class if the clone is expanded.

J gene: TRBJ1-6; CDR3 length: 15; clone size: NA; V gene: TRBV6-5; CDR3 protein: CASSYSRSANSPLHF
J gene: TRBJ2-5; CDR3 length: 12; clone size: few; V gene: TRBV29-1; CDR3 protein: CSVGISGETQYF
J gene: TRBJ1-2; CDR3 length: 13; clone size: NA; V gene: TRBV6-5; CDR3 protein: CASTQSGGRGYTF
J gene: TRBJ1-2; CDR3 length: 15; clone size: few; V gene: TRBV28; CDR3 protein: CASSLLLSGYYGYTF
J gene: TRBJ1-2; CDR3 length: 13; clone size: few; V gene: TRBV4-2; CDR3 protein: CASSQERGYGYTF
J gene: TRBJ2-3; CDR3 length: 14; clone size: NA; V gene: TRBV30; CDR3 protein: CAWSSGDPLPTQYF
J gene: TRBJ1-6; CDR3 length: 15; clone size: few; V gene: TRBV7-2; CDR3 protein: CASNDLERSNSPLHF
J gene: TRBJ2-5; CDR3 length: 14; clone size: NA; V gene: TRBV6-1; CDR3 protein: CASKGGGIEETQYF
J gene: TRBJ2-1; CDR3 length: 16; clone size: NA; V gene: TRBV27; CDR3 protein: CASSLSRAGGNNEQFF
J gene: TRBJ1-1; CDR3 length: 15; clone size: few; V gene: TRBV30; CDR3 protein: CAWSGTGYMNTEAFF
J gene: TRBJ1-3; CDR3 length: 16; clone size: NA; V gene: TRBV4-3; CDR3 protein: CASSPSGRISGNTIYF
J gene: TRBJ2-2; CDR3 length: 12; clone size: NA; V gene: TRBV6-5; CDR3 protein: CASGGWTGELFF
J gene: TRBJ1-2; CDR3 length: 13; clone size: NA; V gene: TRBV5-6; CDR3 protein: CASTLGSNYGYTF
J gene: TRBJ2-7; CDR3 length: 15; clone size: few; V gene: TRBV5-1; CDR3 protein: CASSQQTGLAYEQYF
J gene: TRBJ1-6; CDR3 length: 13; clone size: few; V gene: TRBV30; CDR3 protein: CARSSGESSPLHF
J gene: TRBJ2-7; CDR3 length: 11; clone size: few; V gene: TRBV28; CDR3 protein: CASSGSYEQYF
J gene: TRBJ2-1; CDR3 length: 14; clone size: large; V gene: TRBV28; CDR3 protein: CASSSSGVYNEQFF
J gene: TRBJ1-2; CDR3 length: 11; clone size: NA; V gene: TRBV5-6; CDR3 protein: CASREVGGYTF
J gene: TRBJ2-1; CDR3 length: 14; clone size: few; V gene: TRBV30; CDR3 protein: CAWSGPAGRNEQFF
J gene: TRBJ2-7; CDR3 length: 13; clone size: NA; V gene: TRBV5-6; CDR3 protein: CASSFGRLNEQYF
J gene: TRBJ1-1; CDR3 length: 14; clone size: few; V gene: TRBV30; CDR3 protein: CAWSSKGVNTEAFF
J gene: TRBJ1-2; CDR3 length: 13; clone size: few; V gene: TRBV6-6; CDR3 protein: CASSPGGLGGYTF
J gene: TRBJ2-1; CDR3 length: 11; clone size: NA; V gene: TRBV6-6; CDR3 protein: CASSDCNEQFF
J gene: TRBJ1-1; CDR3 length: 14; clone size: NA; V gene: TRBV30; CDR3 protein: CAWSPRDRETEAFF
J gene: TRBJ1-1; CDR3 length: 11; clone size: NA; V gene: TRBV29-1; CDR3 protein: CSVQVNYEAFF
J gene: TRBJ1-1; CDR3 length: 13; clone size: hyperexpanded; V gene: TRBV5-6; CDR3 protein: CASAPWGPTEAFF
J gene: TRBJ2-1; CDR3 length: 14; clone size: NA; V gene: TRBV30; CDR3 protein: CAWRDPRDYNEQFF
J gene: TRBJ2-7; CDR3 length: 11; clone size: medium-sized; V gene: TRBV5-6; CDR3 protein: CASSLGYEQYF
J gene: TRBJ1-6; CDR3 length: 14; clone size: NA; V gene: TRBV5-6; CDR3 protein: CASSLRGTDSPLHF
J gene: TRBJ1-5; CDR3 length: 13; clone size: few; V gene: TRBV4-2; CDR3 protein: CASSQDQLQPQHF
J gene: TRBJ2-2; CDR3 length: 16; clone size: NA; V gene: TRBV30; CDR3 protein: CAWSFKGLARSGELFF
J gene: TRBJ2-2; CDR3 length: 14; clone size: few; V gene: TRBV6-5; CDR3 protein: CASSPQQLTGELFF
J gene: TRBJ2-7; CDR3 length: 15; clone size: NA; V gene: TRBV5-7; CDR3 protein: CASSLDSGRVYEQYF
J gene: TRBJ1-2; CDR3 length: 11; clone size: once; V gene: TRBV1; CDR3 protein: CTSSQADGYTF
J gene: TRBJ1-2; CDR3 length: 13; clone size: NA; V gene: TRBV25-1; CDR3 protein: CASSPRGFYGYTF
J gene: TRBJ1-5; CDR3 length: 18; clone size: NA; V gene: TRBV25-1; CDR3 protein: CASSEWDTGQGSNQPQHF
J gene: TRBJ2-2; CDR3 length: 12; clone size: NA; V gene: TRBV29-1; CDR3 protein: CSRPWNTGELFF
J gene: TRBJ2-5; CDR3 length: 14; clone size: few; V gene: TRBV30; CDR3 protein: CAWSVGLAGETQYF
J gene: TRBJ2-3; CDR3 length: 14; clone size: NA; V gene: TRBV2; CDR3 protein: CASGGGQLYDTQYF
J gene: TRBJ1-3; CDR3 length: 12; clone size: NA; V gene: TRBV30; CDR3 protein: CAWGFSGNTVYF
J gene: TRBJ1-2; CDR3 length: 12; clone size: few; V gene: TRBV7-8; CDR3 protein: CASSLDLGSYTF
J gene: TRBJ1-5; CDR3 length: 14; clone size: few; V gene: TRBV30; CDR3 protein: CAWVWPVGNQPQHF
J gene: TRBJ2-1; CDR3 length: 13; clone size: NA; V gene: TRBV30; CDR3 protein: CAWSKVSVDEQFF
J gene: TRBJ2-7; CDR3 length: 13; clone size: few; V gene: TRBV4-2; CDR3 protein: CASSSRHAYEQYF
J gene: TRBJ2-5; CDR3 length: 14; clone size: NA; V gene: TRBV6-5; CDR3 protein: CASSQGTLQETQYF
J gene: TRBJ2-3; CDR3 length: 13; clone size: NA; V gene: TRBV29-1; CDR3 protein: CSAADRVMNTQYF